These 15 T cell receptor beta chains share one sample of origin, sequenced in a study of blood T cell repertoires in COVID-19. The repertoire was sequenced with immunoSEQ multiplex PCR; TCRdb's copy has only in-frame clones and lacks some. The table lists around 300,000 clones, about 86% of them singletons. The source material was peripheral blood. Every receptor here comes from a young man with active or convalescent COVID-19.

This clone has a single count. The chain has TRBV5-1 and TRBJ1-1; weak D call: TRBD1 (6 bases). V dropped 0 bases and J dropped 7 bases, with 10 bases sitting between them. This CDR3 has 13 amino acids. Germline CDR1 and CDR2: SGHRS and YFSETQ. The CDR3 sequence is CASSLVGQSEAFF. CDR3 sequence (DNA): TGCGCCAGCAGCTTGGTTGGACAGAGTGAAGCTTTCTTT.

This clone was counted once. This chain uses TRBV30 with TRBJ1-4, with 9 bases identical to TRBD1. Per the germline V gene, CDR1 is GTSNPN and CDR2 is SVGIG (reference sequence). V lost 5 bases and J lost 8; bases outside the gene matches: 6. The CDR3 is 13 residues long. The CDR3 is CAWQDRGTEKLFF. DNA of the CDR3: TGTGCCTGGCAGGACAGGGGAACAGAAAAACTGTTTTTT. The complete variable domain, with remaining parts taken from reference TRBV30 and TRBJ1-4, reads SQTIHQWPATLVQPVGSPLSLECTVEGTSNPNLYWYRQAAGRGLQLLFYSVGIGQISSEVPQNLSASRPQDRQFILSSKKLLLSDSGFYLCAWQDRGTEKLFFGSGTQLSVL.

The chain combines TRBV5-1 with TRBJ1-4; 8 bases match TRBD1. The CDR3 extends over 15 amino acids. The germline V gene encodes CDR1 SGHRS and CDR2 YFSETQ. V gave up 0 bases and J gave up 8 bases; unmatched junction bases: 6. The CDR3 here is CASSLEQGEPEKLFF. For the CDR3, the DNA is TGCGCCAGCAGCTTGGAACAGGGGGAGCCAGAAAAACTGTTTTTT. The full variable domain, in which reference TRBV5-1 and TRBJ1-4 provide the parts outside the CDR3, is KAGVTQTPRYLIKTRGQQVTLSCSPISGHRSVSWYQQTPGQGLQFLFEYFSETQRNKGNFPGRFSGRQFSNSRSEMNVSTLELGDSALYLCASSLEQGEPEKLFFGSGTQLSVL.

CDR3 nucleotides: TGCGCCAGCAGGACCGGGACAGGAAATGAAAAACTGTTTTTT. Protein: CASRTGTGNEKLFF. This chain uses TRBV5-1 with TRBJ1-4, with 8 bases matching TRBD1. CDR1 and CDR2 from the germline V gene are SGHRS and YFSETQ. The CDR3 spans 14 residues. Trimming at V came to 5 bases and at J to 5 bases, leaving 5 bases not matched to a gene.

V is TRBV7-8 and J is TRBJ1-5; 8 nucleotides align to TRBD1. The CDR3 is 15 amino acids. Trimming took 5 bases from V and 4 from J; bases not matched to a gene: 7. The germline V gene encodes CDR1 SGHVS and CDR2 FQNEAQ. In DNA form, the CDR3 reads TGTGCCAGCAGCCGGGGGACAGGTAGTAATCAGCCCCAGCATTTT. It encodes CASSRGTGSNQPQHF.

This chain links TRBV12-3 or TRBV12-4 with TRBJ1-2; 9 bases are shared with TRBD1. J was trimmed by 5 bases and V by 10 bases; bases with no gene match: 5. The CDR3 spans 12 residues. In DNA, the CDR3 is TGTGCCACCGAGGGACAGGGATATGGCTACACCTTC. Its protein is CATEGQGYGYTF.

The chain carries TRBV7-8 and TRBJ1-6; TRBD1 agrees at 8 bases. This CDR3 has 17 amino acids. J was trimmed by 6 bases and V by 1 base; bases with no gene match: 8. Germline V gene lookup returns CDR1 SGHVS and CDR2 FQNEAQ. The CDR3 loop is CASSLVRFGQGNSPLHF. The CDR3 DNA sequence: TGTGCCAGCAGCTTAGTTCGCTTTGGACAGGGTAATTCACCCCTCCACTTT.

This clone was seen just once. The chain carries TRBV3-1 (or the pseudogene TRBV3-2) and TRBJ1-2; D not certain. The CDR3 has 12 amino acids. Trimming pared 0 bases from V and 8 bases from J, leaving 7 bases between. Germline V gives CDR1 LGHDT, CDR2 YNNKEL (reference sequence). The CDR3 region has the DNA TGTGCCAGCAGCCAAGATGGCACCGGCTACACCTTC. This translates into CASSQDGTGYTF.

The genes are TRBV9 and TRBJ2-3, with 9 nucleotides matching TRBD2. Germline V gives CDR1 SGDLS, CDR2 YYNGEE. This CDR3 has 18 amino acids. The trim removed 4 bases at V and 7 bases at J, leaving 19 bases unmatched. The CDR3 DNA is TGTGCCAGCAGCTTGTTGTTCGCGAGCGGGGGGTCTCCTAATACGCAGTATTTT. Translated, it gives CASSLLFASGGSPNTQYF.

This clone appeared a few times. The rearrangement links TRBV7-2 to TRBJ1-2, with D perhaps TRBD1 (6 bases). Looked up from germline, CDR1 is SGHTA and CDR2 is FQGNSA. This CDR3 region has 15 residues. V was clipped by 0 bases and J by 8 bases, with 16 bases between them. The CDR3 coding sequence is TGTGCCAGCAGCTTAGCCGCGTACAGGGAACACGGCTACACCTTC. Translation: CASSLAAYREHGYTF.

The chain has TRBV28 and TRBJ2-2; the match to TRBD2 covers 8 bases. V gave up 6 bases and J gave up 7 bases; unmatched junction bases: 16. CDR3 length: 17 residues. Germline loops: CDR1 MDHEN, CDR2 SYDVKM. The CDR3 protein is CASSYPRGGRENGELFF. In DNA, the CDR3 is TGTGCCAGCAGCTACCCCCGGGGGGGGCGCGAGAACGGGGAGCTGTTTTTT. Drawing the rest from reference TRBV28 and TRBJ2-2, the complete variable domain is DVKVTQSSRYLVKRTGEKVFLECVQDMDHENMFWYRQDPGLGLRLIYFSYDVKMKEKGDIPEGYSVSREKKERFSLILESASTNQTSMYLCASSYPRGGRENGELFFGEGSRLTVL.

The CDR3 loop reads CASSQETNLRDRRYGYTF. The CDR3 DNA follows: TGCGCCAGCAGCCAAGAGACCAACCTGCGGGACAGAAGATATGGCTACACCTTC. The V and J genes are TRBV4-1 and TRBJ1-2; 7 bases are shared with TRBD1. After removal of 0 bases from V and 5 bases from J, the junction contained 15 bases not matched to a gene. This CDR3 comprises 18 residues. CDR1 and CDR2 (germline): MGHRA, YSYEKL.

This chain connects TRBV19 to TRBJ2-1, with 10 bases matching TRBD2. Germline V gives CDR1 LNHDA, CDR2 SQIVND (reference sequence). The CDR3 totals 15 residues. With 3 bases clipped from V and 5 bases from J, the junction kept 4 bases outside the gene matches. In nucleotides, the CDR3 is TGTGCCAGTAGTATTACTAGCGGGGAGAACAATGAGCAGTTCTTC. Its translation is CASSITSGENNEQFF.

This CDR3 is CATQTGSRQAFF. CDR3 sequence (DNA): TGTGCCACCCAGACAGGGAGTCGGCAAGCTTTCTTT. The chain employs TRBV5-6 and TRBJ1-1, with 7 bases fitting TRBD1. CDR1 is SGHDT and CDR2 is YYEEEE in the germline V gene. The CDR3 is 12 residues long. V was clipped by 9 bases and J by 9 bases; unmatched bases: 11. Looking up the rest from reference TRBV5-6 and TRBJ1-1 gives the full variable domain: DAGVTQSPTHLIKTRGQQVTLRCSPKSGHDTVSWYQQALGQGPQFIFQYYEEEERQRGNFPDRFSGHQFPNYSSELNVNALLLGDSALYLCATQTGSRQAFFGQGTRLTVV.

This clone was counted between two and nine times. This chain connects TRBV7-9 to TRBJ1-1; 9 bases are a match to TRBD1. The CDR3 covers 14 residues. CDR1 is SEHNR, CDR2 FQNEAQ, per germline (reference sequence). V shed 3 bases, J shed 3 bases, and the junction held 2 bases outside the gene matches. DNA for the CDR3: TGTGCCAGCAGCTTGGGACAGGGAGACACTGAAGCTTTCTTT. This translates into CASSLGQGDTEAFF.